One sample yielded the 23 T cell receptor beta chains listed below, sequenced in a study of blood T cell repertoires in COVID-19. The table came from immunoSEQ multiplex PCR; TCRdb's copy has only in-frame clones and leaves some out. The profile shows over 200,000 clones, roughly 90% of them singletons. Material for sequencing was peripheral blood. These receptors all come from a man aged 35 to 55 with active or convalescent COVID-19.

The chain uses TRBV7-3 and TRBJ2-3; 9 nucleotides match TRBD2. Germline-derived CDR1 and CDR2 are SGHTA and FQGTGA. J gave up 1 base and V 5 bases, and 7 bases lay outside the gene matches. The CDR3 loop spans 16 amino acids. The CDR3 region is CASSQAGGAGTDTQYF. As DNA, the CDR3 is TGTGCCAGCAGCCAAGCGGGGGGCGCTGGCACAGATACGCAGTATTTT.

This clone was observed a few times. This rearrangement joins TRBV5-1 to TRBJ1-4; possible D gene TRBD1, 6 bases. Germline CDR1 reads SGHRS; CDR2 reads YFSETQ. The CDR3 covers 13 residues. V lost 5 bases and J 8 bases, leaving 13 bases between the germline ends. Here the CDR3 reads CASSDRKLEKLFF. As DNA, the CDR3 is TGCGCCAGCAGTGACAGGAAGCTCGAAAAACTGTTTTTT.

The chain is built from TRBV7-2 and TRBJ2-7, with 7 positions matching TRBD1. Trimming cost V 5 bases and J 3 bases; bases outside gene matches: 10. This CDR3 is 15 amino acids long. Germline-derived CDR1 and CDR2 are SGHTA and FQGNSA. The CDR3 region has the DNA TGTGCCAGCAGCGTGGGGTGGGGACAGATCTACGAGCAGTACTTC. Its translation: CASSVGWGQIYEQYF.

This clone was observed a handful of times. The chain carries TRBV19 and TRBJ1-2; the D gene is possibly TRBD1 (6 bases). Germline V gene sequence: CDR1 LNHDA, CDR2 SQIVND (reference sequence). V was clipped by 5 bases and J by 3 bases, with 16 bases between them. The CDR3 length is 15 residues. The CDR3 sequence: CASSRTAGGDYGYTF. The CDR3 nucleotides are TGTGCCAGTAGTCGAACCGCTGGGGGCGACTATGGCTACACCTTC.

The chain uses TRBV6-5 and TRBJ2-7; maybe TRBD2 (5 bases). The CDR3 loop spans 13 amino acids. V was clipped by 8 bases and J by 1 base, with 12 bases between them. CDR1 is MNHEY, CDR2 SVGAGI, per germline. DNA of the CDR3: TGTGCCAGCCAGGAGGTGGGGTCCTACGAGCAGTACTTC. It yields the protein CASQEVGSYEQYF.

This clone was seen a handful of times. This sequence joins TRBV9 and TRBJ1-3; D gene uncertain. Trimming stripped 3 bases from V and 4 bases from J, with 8 bases between. The CDR3 extends over 13 amino acids. Germline V CDR1 and CDR2: SGDLS, YYNGEE. Here the CDR3 DNA reads TGTGCCAGCAGCGCACAGAACGGAAACACCATATATTTT. The encoded protein is CASSAQNGNTIYF.

This chain connects TRBV28 to TRBJ1-2; D is perhaps TRBD1 (6 bases). Germline loops: CDR1 MDHEN, CDR2 SYDVKM. The CDR3 runs to 18 residues. Between the trimmed V and J ends, which lost 4 bases and 8 bases, there was a span of 29 bases. CDR3 nucleotide sequence: TGTGCCAGCAGTTCAGGTGGGGGGGCCACCCTCCTCGTAAGAGGCTACACCTTC. It is translated as CASSSGGGATLLVRGYTF.

A single count supports this clone. The genes are TRBV6-5 and TRBJ1-1; a possible D gene is TRBD1 (5 bases). The V gene lost 2 bases and the J gene lost 2 bases, with 12 bases spanning the gap. There are 15 residues in the CDR3. CDR1 MNHEY and CDR2 SVGAGI come from the germline V gene. CDR3 nucleotide sequence: TGTGCCAGCAGTTACCTGCGGGGGGGAAACACTGAAGCTTTCTTT. Residues: CASSYLRGGNTEAFF.

For the CDR3, the DNA is TGTGCCTGGAGTGAAGCCGGACAGGGAAATTCACCCCTCCACTTT. Its translation: CAWSEAGQGNSPLHF. V is TRBV30 and J is TRBJ1-6, with 8 nucleotides matching TRBD1. Germline-derived CDR1 and CDR2 are GTSNPN and SVGIG (reference sequence). The J segment lost 7 bases and the V segment lost 1 base, leaving 6 bases of the junction unmatched. The CDR3 covers 15 residues.

The V gene is TRBV6-4, the J gene TRBJ2-1; TRBD1 matches at 9 bases. The CDR3 is 14 amino acids. Germline V gene sequence: CDR1 MRHNA, CDR2 SNTAGT. Trimming cost V 6 bases and J 9 bases; bases outside gene matches: 9. This chain's CDR3 is CASSFNRGHSEQFF. The DNA of the CDR3 is TGTGCCAGCAGCTTTAACAGGGGGCACAGTGAGCAGTTCTTC.

The rearrangement links TRBV24-1 to TRBJ2-7; TRBD2 matches at 8 bases. V was pared by 7 bases and J by 4 bases, with 26 bases of the junction left unmatched. CDR3 length equals 20 residues. CDR1 is KGHDR and CDR2 is SFDVKD in the germline V gene. DNA for the CDR3: TGTGCCACCAGGGCTCGCGGGGGCGGGGGGTCTTCATGGAACCCATACGAGCAGTACTTC. Encoded protein: CATRARGGGGSSWNPYEQYF.

The J gene is TRBJ1-2, the V gene TRBV27; D not resolved. Between the trimmed V and J ends, which lost 8 bases and 8 bases, there was a span of 18 bases. CDR1 and CDR2 from the germline V gene are MNHEY and SMNVEV (reference sequence). The CDR3 is 13 amino acids. The CDR3 DNA reads TGTGCCAGCTATACGACGGGAGAAGGAGGCTACACCTTC. Residues: CASYTTGEGGYTF.

The rearrangement uses TRBV28 and TRBJ1-2, with 8 bases matching TRBD1. The V segment lost 7 bases and the J segment 3 bases; nucleotides outside the gene matches: 4. Germline V lookup: CDR1 MDHEN, CDR2 SYDVKM. The CDR3 totals 13 residues. CDR3 nucleotide sequence: TGTGCCAGCACGCCACAGGGGGACTATGGCTACACCTTC. It translates to CASTPQGDYGYTF.

The chain is built from TRBV3-1 (or the pseudogene TRBV3-2) and TRBJ2-5, with D uncertain. The V and J ends lost 1 base and 5 bases respectively, with 11 bases between them. CDR3 length: 14 residues. Germline-derived CDR1 and CDR2 are LGHDT and YNNKEL (reference sequence). The CDR3 DNA sequence: TGTGCCAGCAGCCAAGTTGATCGTCGGGAGACCCAGTACTTC. This translates into CASSQVDRRETQYF.

The CDR3 region is CASSLFMTSGGITDTQYF. CDR3 in DNA: TGTGCCAGCAGCTTATTTATGACTAGCGGGGGGATCACAGATACGCAGTATTTT. The chain couples TRBV11-2 to TRBJ2-3, with 13 bases fitting TRBD2. The V gene end was trimmed by 2 bases and the J gene end by 2 bases; junction bases not matched to a gene: 7. Per germline, CDR1 SGHAT and CDR2 FQNNGV. The CDR3 spans 18 residues.

This clone appeared once. The rearrangement links TRBV19 to TRBJ1-5; D not resolved. Trimming removed 1 base from V and 0 bases from J, with 10 bases in between. The CDR3 covers 16 residues. CDR1 is LNHDA, CDR2 SQIVND, per germline (reference sequence). The chain's CDR3 is CASSIGGPYSNQPQHF. As DNA, the CDR3 is TGTGCCAGTAGTATAGGCGGGCCTTATAGCAATCAGCCCCAGCATTTT.

The V gene is TRBV29-1, the J gene TRBJ2-5; 14 bases match TRBD2. CDR1 SQVTM and CDR2 ANQGSEA come from the germline V gene. This CDR3 region has 13 residues. V trimming: 6 bases; J trimming: 5 bases; junction bases outside the gene matches: 2. The CDR3 sequence: CSVTSGGAETQYF. The CDR3 region has the DNA TGCAGCGTGACTAGCGGGGGGGCGGAGACCCAGTACTTC.

In its sample, this clone was seen once. V and J are TRBV12-3 or TRBV12-4 and TRBJ2-1, with 7 nucleotides matching TRBD2. J was trimmed by 13 bases and V by 6 bases; bases with no gene match: 6. The CDR3 runs to 11 residues. The CDR3 bases are TGTGCCAGCAGCCGCCCGGGACTACAGTTCTTC. It encodes CASSRPGLQFF.

This chain links TRBV5-1 with TRBJ2-3; 8 nucleotides match TRBD1. With V trimmed by 0 bases and J by 4 bases, 4 bases remained unmatched. The germline CDR1 and CDR2 sequences are SGHRS and YFSETQ. The CDR3 has 15 residues. As DNA, the CDR3 is TGCGCCAGCAGCTTGGCAGGGGGCCGGGCAGATACGCAGTATTTT. This codes for CASSLAGGRADTQYF.

This sequence joins TRBV30 and TRBJ1-1; D is perhaps TRBD1 (5 bases). V shed 0 bases and J shed 10 bases, with 12 bases lying between them. Germline V gene data show CDR1 as GTSNPN and CDR2 as SVGIG (reference sequence). This CDR3 contains 12 residues. The CDR3 DNA is TGTGCCTGGAGTGTAGGTGGGGCTGGAGCTTTCTTT. Translated, it gives CAWSVGGAGAFF.

The count of this clone is one. The chain is built from TRBV10-1 and TRBJ2-2; D possibly corresponds to TRBD1 (6 bases). The CDR3 has 15 residues. V was clipped by 7 bases and J by 0 bases, with 12 bases between them. Germline-derived CDR1 and CDR2 are WNHNN and SYGVQD (reference sequence). The DNA for the CDR3 is TGCGCCAGCAACACAGGGTCCGCGAACACCGGGGAGCTGTTTTTT. Its translation: CASNTGSANTGELFF.

V and J are TRBV5-1 and TRBJ1-2; possibly TRBD1 for D (6 bases). Germline loops: CDR1 SGHRS, CDR2 YFSETQ. The CDR3 contains 12 residues. The V and J ends lost 4 bases and 3 bases respectively, with 7 bases between them. CDR3 nucleotides: TGCGCCAGCAGCGCAGGGGACTATGGCTACACCTTC. Amino acid sequence: CASSAGDYGYTF.

The rearrangement links TRBV27 to TRBJ1-1; D not certain. The CDR3 is 12 residues long. Trimming stripped 7 bases from V and 4 bases from J, with 10 bases between. Per the germline V gene, CDR1 is MNHEY and CDR2 is SMNVEV (reference sequence). The CDR3 protein is CASMAGVTEAFF. CDR3 DNA: TGTGCCAGCATGGCCGGGGTCACTGAAGCTTTCTTT.